This T cell receptor beta chain was captured in a study of OX40 agonist ivuxolimab in advanced cancers. With respect to the entire study: Ivuxolimab, which targeted the costimulatory receptor OX40 (CD134), was an agonistic, fully human IgG2 monoclonal antibody. Of the approximately 50 dose-escalation patients, hepatocellular carcinoma was present in 19, melanoma in roughly 15, renal cell carcinoma in 9 and head and neck cancer in 9. In the dose-escalation cohort, over 65% of patients were male, and the mean age was around 60 years, with a range of roughly 20 to 80. Intravenous ivuxolimab was administered to patients every 2 weeks at six dose levels: 0.01, 0.1, 0.3, 1.5, 3 and 10 mg/kg. The paper reports the monotherapy dose-escalation portion (N of about 47 patients) of the phase I ivuxolimab trial. Patients were allowed to have had prior anti-PD-1, anti-PD-L1 or anti-CTLA-4 therapy, and approximately 40% of the dose-escalation patients had been treated with checkpoint inhibitors. Partial responses occurred in three dose-escalation patients: two with cutaneous melanoma and one with hepatocellular carcinoma. Peripheral TCRbeta sequencing aimed to test whether ivuxolimab altered TCR sequence diversity and caused clonal T-cell expansion. General study outcomes and caveats: Low levels of normalized T-cell clonal expansion were also seen in some patients who did not respond. In the 0.1-3.0 mg/kg groups, partial responders were among the patients with the lowest normalized peripheral clonal expansion, particularly in CD8+ T cells. At doses from 0.1 to 3.0 mg/kg, clonal expansion was seen in both CD4+ and CD8+ blood T cells between baseline and week 6. After ivuxolimab, more expanded clones were found on average in CD8+ T cells than in CD4+ T cells. Which antigens the clonally expanded peripheral T cells were specific for was not determined.

With regard to this clone: Its specific antigen is unknown. Per-base quality was not reported, and no clone a single base away is much larger than it.

Patients with a history of autoimmune disease or receiving systemic immunosuppression were excluded from the trial. In every dose cohort, peripheral blood was drawn for TCR sequencing at baseline, cycle 4 day 1, and cycle 7 day 1. Samples were obtained from an open-label, multicenter, first-in-human phase I dose-escalation trial of ivuxolimab. Adults with locally advanced or metastatic melanoma, renal cell carcinoma, hepatocellular carcinoma or head and neck squamous cell carcinoma were enrolled in the trial. Before TCR sequencing, CD4+ T cells and CD8+ T cells were sorted from peripheral blood as separate populations. Trimming takes 3 bases from V and 2 bases from J, and the germline ends sit 14 bases apart. The CDR3 covers 16 residues, taking in both the cysteine and the phenylalanine. Of the read, only the CDR3 DNA is kept; its 48 bases are in frame from base 1. The germline V gene provides CDR1 SGDLS and CDR2 YYNGEE.

To sequence the TCRbeta CDR3 region, genomic DNA was isolated from the sorted cells. The immunoSEQ Assay was used for sequencing of TCRbeta CDR3 regions. The clones in this table, taken by TCRdb from immuneACCESS, are in-frame only. Not every clone is retained; where verified, under half of the shortfall comes from an unresolved V gene, and the cause of the rest is unknown. In all, the sample holds about 5,100 clones, and approximately 72% of those were seen once. The biggest ten clones account for approximately 76% of the sample. The input for sequencing was CD4+ or CD8+ T cells sorted from blood, taken in a trial of the OX40 agonist ivuxolimab. The chain is encoded by TRBV9 joined to TRBJ2-2, with TRBD2 perhaps the D gene, on 7 matching bases. The TCR sequence derives from an adult with an advanced solid tumor such as melanoma, head and neck, liver or kidney cancer. The DNA is as follows: TGTGCCAGCAGCGACAGGGAGGGTGGTAACACCGGGGAGCTGTTTTTT. Its protein reads: CASSDREGGNTGELFF. Reference TRBV9 and TRBJ2-2 proteins supply the regions before and after the CDR3; the full variable domain is: DSGVTQTPKHLITATGQRVTLRCSPRSGDLSVYWYQQSLDQGLQFLIQYYNGEERAKGNILERFSAQQFPDLHSELNLSSLELGDSALYFCASSDREGGNTGELFFGEGSRLTVL.